Listed below are T cell receptor beta chains from one sample, sequenced in a study of Graves' ophthalmopathy and Graves' hyperthyroidism. TCRdb re-called the multiplex PCR reads through MiXCR, storing one row per CDR3 protein. The sample carries 24,000 or so distinct CDR3 sequences, around 50% recorded once. The material sequenced was peripheral blood. The origin of the receptors is an adult woman with stable Graves' hyperthyroidism. Each CDR3 is given with its conserved first and last residue. A D gene is named only where the DNA matches it firmly. For some rows the clone size is stated as once, few or many, or as a class when expanded; others skip it.

abundance	j_gene	v_gene	d_gene	len	CDR3aa	CDR3nt
many	TRBJ1-6	TRBV3-1	NA	15	CASSQDHASELPLHF	TGTGCCAGCAGCCAAGATCATGCCAGTGAATTACCCCTCCACTTT
NA	TRBJ1-1	TRBV12-3/TRBV12-4	NA	14	CASTPRIRGPEAFF	TGTGCCAGCACTCCCCGGATCAGGGGTCCTGAAGCTTTCTTT
NA	TRBJ1-5	TRBV7-3	TRBD1	16	CASRRTGVYSNQPQHF	TGTGCCAGCAGAAGGACAGGCGTCTATAGCAATCAGCCCCAGCATTTT
many	TRBJ2-7	TRBV5-1	TRBD2	14	CASSLWGAGSEQYF	TGCGCCAGCAGCTTGTGGGGAGCGGGGAGCGAGCAGTACTTC
NA	TRBJ1-5	TRBV20-1	NA	12	CSARIDQETQHF	TGCAGTGCTAGAATAGACCAAGAGACCCAGCATTTT
once	TRBJ2-7	TRBV20-1	NA	13	CSAQTVSSYEQYF	TGCAGTGCTCAGACTGTTAGCTCCTACGAGCAGTACTTC
many	TRBJ2-2	TRBV4-2	NA	15	CASSQDSLGTGELFF	TGTGCCAGCAGCCAAGATTCTTTAGGGACCGGGGAGCTGTTTTTT
NA	TRBJ1-2	TRBV20-1	NA	15	CSARAEPTANYGYTF	TGCAGTGCTAGAGCCGAGCCGACAGCTAACTATGGCTACACCTTC
many	TRBJ2-2	TRBV27	NA	12	CASTAWAGELFF	TGTGCCAGCACCGCATGGGCCGGGGAGCTGTTTTTT
many	TRBJ2-1	TRBV13	TRBD2	17	CASSLEGGLAGDGEQFF	TGTGCCAGCAGCTTAGAAGGCGGACTAGCGGGAGATGGTGAGCAGTTCTTC
NA	TRBJ2-7	TRBV7-2	TRBD2	15	CASSLDASGAYEQYF	TGTGCCAGCAGCTTAGACGCTAGCGGGGCCTACGAGCAGTACTTC
NA	TRBJ1-6	TRBV12-5	NA	14	CASQQTGESSPLHF	TGTGCTAGTCAGCAAACGGGGGAAAGCTCACCCCTCCACTTT
once	TRBJ1-6	TRBV28	TRBD1	16	CASTETGGSYNSPLHF	TGTGCCAGCACCGAGACAGGGGGCTCCTATAATTCACCCCTCCACTTT
many	TRBJ2-5	TRBV30	NA	12	CAWMELGETQYF	TGTGCCTGGATGGAGCTGGGAGAGACCCAGTACTTC
many	TRBJ2-5	TRBV11-2	TRBD2	16	CASSSKLAGAPETQYF	TGTGCCAGCAGCTCCAAATTAGCGGGGGCTCCAGAGACCCAGTACTTC
many	TRBJ1-4	TRBV5-1	TRBD1	14	CASRAGTGAEKLFF	TGCGCCAGCAGGGCCGGGACAGGGGCCGAAAAACTGTTTTTT
NA	TRBJ1-2	TRBV25-1	NA	14	CASSDTVINYGYTF	TGTGCCAGCAGTGACACAGTGATTAACTATGGCTACACCTTC
many	TRBJ2-2	TRBV28	NA	15	CASSPTGGRLGELFF	TGTGCCAGCAGTCCCACGGGGGGCCGTCTGGGGGAGCTGTTTTTT
NA	TRBJ2-1	TRBV7-4	TRBD1	16	CASSLEGDRGRNEQFF	TGTGCCAGCAGCTTAGAAGGGGACAGGGGGCGAAATGAGCAGTTCTTC
NA	TRBJ2-3	TRBV20-1	NA	13	CSASARPTDTQYF	TGCAGTGCTAGCGCGCGCCCCACAGATACGCAGTATTTT
NA	TRBJ2-2	TRBV7-3	NA	16	CASSLHGGDNTGELFF	TGTGCCAGCAGCTTACATGGGGGCGACAACACCGGGGAGCTGTTTTTT
NA	TRBJ1-1	TRBV29-1	NA	13	CSVAAWGDTEAFF	TGCAGCGTTGCCGCTTGGGGAGACACTGAAGCTTTCTTT
medium-sized	TRBJ2-7	TRBV4-1	NA	13	CASSQEGGYEQYF	TGCGCCAGCAGCCAAGAAGGGGGCTACGAGCAGTACTTC
few	TRBJ1-5	TRBV19	NA	13	CASSQGRAQPQHF	TGTGCCAGTAGCCAAGGTAGGGCTCAGCCCCAGCATTTT
NA	TRBJ2-3	TRBV6-5	TRBD1	17	CASRPTRTGSSTDTQYF	TGTGCCAGCAGACCGACTAGGACAGGGTCTAGCACAGATACGCAGTATTTT
NA	TRBJ2-7	TRBV4-2	NA	15	CASSPPGQGVSEQYF	TGTGCCAGCAGCCCACCGGGACAAGGGGTGAGCGAGCAGTACTTC
medium-sized	TRBJ2-2	TRBV7-7	TRBD1	15	CASSRTGPNTGELFF	TGTGCTAGCAGCCGGACAGGCCCGAACACCGGGGAGCTGTTTTTT
NA	TRBJ1-6	TRBV20-1	NA	13	CSASGGEISPLHF	TGCAGTGCTAGCGGGGGTGAAATTTCACCCCTCCACTTT
NA	TRBJ2-3	TRBV7-8	TRBD2	19	CASSLDPSGRSGDTDTQYF	TGTGCCAGCAGCTTAGATCCTAGCGGGAGATCTGGTGACACAGATACGCAGTATTTT
once	TRBJ1-2	TRBV6-5	TRBD1	16	CASSGQGVNKVNGYTF	TGTGCCAGCAGTGGTCAGGGGGTTAATAAGGTGAATGGCTACACCTTC
NA	TRBJ1-1	TRBV29-1	NA	10	CSRANTEAFF	TGCAGCCGGGCGAACACTGAAGCTTTCTTT
NA	TRBJ2-7	TRBV25-1	TRBD1	16	CASSDSGQGHSYEQYF	TGTGCCAGCAGTGACTCGGGACAGGGCCACTCCTACGAGCAGTACTTC
many	TRBJ2-3	TRBV6-2/TRBV6-3	NA	16	CASRHRQIQRTDTQYF	TGTGCCAGCAGACATAGACAGATACAACGCACAGATACGCAGTATTTT